These 13 T cell receptor beta chains came from one sample sequenced in a study of T cell clones after liver transplantation. Produced via immunoSEQ multiplex PCR; TCRdb's table is partial and in-frame only. The sample consists of roughly 97,000 clones, around 83% of them appearing once. The sample was CD4+ T cells from blood, taken before liver transplant. Receptor source: a human donor who received a liver transplant.

This clone was found a few times. The chain uses TRBV5-1 and TRBJ2-5; unclear D gene. The CDR3 covers 14 residues. The V gene's germline CDR1 is SGHRS and CDR2 YFSETQ. V was trimmed by 0 bases and J by 3 bases, leaving 9 bases between them. The CDR3 coding sequence is TGCGCCAGCAGCTTGGCTAGTGGGAAAGAGACCCAGTACTTC. This sequence encodes CASSLASGKETQYF.

This clone was counted a single time. The genes are TRBV6-5 and TRBJ2-7; perhaps TRBD1 as D (6 bases). Germline V gives CDR1 MNHEY, CDR2 SVGAGI. CDR3 length: 13 residues. The ends were cut back, 6 bases at V and 2 bases at J, with 11 bases in the middle. The CDR3 nucleotides read TGTGCCAGCAGACAGACAGGACCCTACGAGCAGTACTTC. This encodes CASRQTGPYEQYF.

The chain has TRBV6-1 and TRBJ2-5; D not certain. The end of the DNA is better explained by TRBJ2-7, so the J call may be wrong. The CDR3 runs to 12 residues. Germline V gives CDR1 MNHNS, CDR2 SASEGT. CDR3 sequence reads: CASSVSSYEQYF. In DNA form, the CDR3 reads TGTGCCAGCAGTGTTTCATCCTACGAGCAGTACTTC.

V is TRBV12-5 and J is TRBJ1-5; 8 nucleotides agree with TRBD1. Germline V gene sequence: CDR1 LGHNT, CDR2 FRNRAP. CDR3 length: 15 residues. After removal of 0 bases from V and 4 bases from J, the junction contained 2 bases not matched to a gene. CDR3 bases: TGTGCTAGTGGTTTGGTACAGGGGGGGAATCAGCCCCAGCATTTT. Its translation: CASGLVQGGNQPQHF.

The chain joins TRBV5-4 to TRBJ2-1, with D possibly matching TRBD1 (5 bases). Germline V lookup: CDR1 SGHNT, CDR2 YYREEE (reference sequence). The CDR3 length is 16 residues. V lost 2 bases, J lost 4 bases, and 16 bases lay in between. For the CDR3, the DNA is TGTGCCAGCAGCTTCGGTGGGGCCAGGATTTACAATGAGCAGTTCTTC. Its translation is CASSFGGARIYNEQFF.

V is TRBV7-8 and J is TRBJ2-3; D unclear. CDR3 size: 16 residues. V was trimmed by 4 bases and J by 1 base, leaving 15 bases between them. Germline V gene data show CDR1 as SGHVS and CDR2 as FQNEAQ. The CDR3 here is CASSSPRLFGTDTQYF. The CDR3 DNA sequence: TGTGCCAGCAGCTCACCCCGGCTTTTCGGCACAGATACGCAGTATTTT.

The gene calls are TRBV5-1 and TRBJ2-7; no clear D gene. The V gene lost 0 bases and the J gene lost 2 bases, with 3 bases spanning the gap. Germline lookup yields CDR1 SGHRS and CDR2 YFSETQ. The length of the CDR3 is 12 residues. The CDR3 is CASSLGTYEQYF. CDR3 sequence (DNA): TGCGCCAGCAGCTTGGGGACCTACGAGCAGTACTTC. The variable domain in full, completed from reference TRBV5-1 and TRBJ2-7, reads KAGVTQTPRYLIKTRGQQVTLSCSPISGHRSVSWYQQTPGQGLQFLFEYFSETQRNKGNFPGRFSGRQFSNSRSEMNVSTLELGDSALYLCASSLGTYEQYFGPGTRLTVT.

This chain uses TRBV18 with TRBJ1-3; D gene ambiguous. V dropped 3 bases and J dropped 0 bases, with 15 bases sitting between them. The V gene's germline CDR1 is KGHSH and CDR2 LQKENI. The CDR3 is 17 residues long. CDR3 in DNA: TGTGCCAGCTCACCCCCAAATGCAGAAGACTCTGGAAACACCATATATTTT. Translated, it gives CASSPPNAEDSGNTIYF.

V and J are TRBV5-6 and TRBJ2-2; no firm D call. The germline V gene encodes CDR1 SGHDT and CDR2 YYEEEE. V lost 4 bases to trimming and J lost 4 bases, with 8 bases between them. The CDR3 is 13 amino acids. CDR3 nucleotides: TGTGCCAGCAGCCGTTGGGGCACCGGGGAGCTGTTTTTT. Translated, it gives CASSRWGTGELFF.

This clone appeared a few times. The chain has TRBV6-5 and TRBJ1-1, with a weak D call TRBD1 (6 bases). Germline CDR1 and CDR2: MNHEY and SVGAGI. The CDR3 loop spans 13 amino acids. V gave up 6 bases and J gave up 11 bases, with 19 bases separating them. The CDR3 DNA follows: TGTGCCAGCAGCCCCGGGACAAGCTTTACGGCTTTCTTT. Translating gives CASSPGTSFTAFF.

The chain combines TRBV29-1 with TRBJ2-2, with D tentatively TRBD2 (5 bases). CDR1 is SQVTM and CDR2 is ANQGSEA in the germline V gene. The CDR3 is 13 amino acids. Trimming cost V 5 bases and J 3 bases, with 10 bases left between them. The DNA of the CDR3 is TGCAGCGTTTTTTCTAGCTACACCGGGGAGCTGTTTTTT. Amino acids: CSVFSSYTGELFF.

The genes are TRBV30 and TRBJ2-1, with 7 bases aligning to TRBD2. The CDR3 sequence is 15 residues long. V was pared by 2 bases and J by 4 bases, with 8 bases of the junction left unmatched. The germline gives CDR1 GTSNPN, CDR2 SVGIG (reference sequence). The CDR3 protein is CAWSRRTSGYNEQFF. CDR3 nucleotides: TGTGCCTGGAGTCGCAGGACTAGTGGGTACAATGAGCAGTTCTTC.

The J gene is TRBJ1-5, the V gene TRBV5-4; the D gene is possibly TRBD1 (6 bases). The germline CDR1 and CDR2 sequences are SGHNT and YYREEE (reference sequence). The CDR3 extends over 17 amino acids. With 4 bases removed from V and 3 bases from J, the gap between germline ends came to 20 bases. The CDR3 region is CASSLVEPQGYNQPQHF. CDR3 coding DNA: TGTGCCAGCAGCCTAGTGGAACCACAGGGATACAATCAGCCCCAGCATTTT.